A single sample is the source of the 3 T cell receptor beta chains below, sequenced in a study of T cell responses to AZD1222 COVID-19 vaccine. Assay used: immunoSEQ multiplex PCR; TCRdb lists only in-frame clones, some missing. The sample lists roughly 130,000 clones; about 82% were seen once. Here the sequenced sample was peripheral blood, taken on day 0 of AZD1222 vaccination. The receptors stem from an adult in good health.

The gene calls are TRBV7-9 and TRBJ2-2; D unclear. Between the trimmed V and J ends, which lost 5 bases and 2 bases, there was a span of 9 bases. Germline-derived CDR1 and CDR2 are SEHNR and FQNEAQ (reference sequence). The CDR3 loop spans 14 amino acids. CDR3 amino acids: CASSADINTGELFF. The CDR3 bases are TGTGCCAGCAGCGCAGACATCAACACCGGGGAGCTGTTTTTT.

V usage is TRBV9 and J usage is TRBJ1-1, with D hard to call. The CDR3 spans 15 residues. CDR1 SGDLS and CDR2 YYNGEE come from the germline V gene. V shed 0 bases and J shed 3 bases, with 12 bases lying between them. The CDR3 region has the DNA TGTGCCAGCAGCGTAGTAACAGTTGTCGACACTGAAGCTTTCTTT. The encoded protein is CASSVVTVVDTEAFF. Together with reference TRBV9 and TRBJ1-1, the CDR3 gives the full variable domain: DSGVTQTPKHLITATGQRVTLRCSPRSGDLSVYWYQQSLDQGLQFLIQYYNGEERAKGNILERFSAQQFPDLHSELNLSSLELGDSALYFCASSVVTVVDTEAFFGQGTRLTVV.

J is TRBJ2-7 and V is TRBV7-9, with TRBD1 identical over 7 bases. The germline V gene has CDR1 SEHNR and CDR2 FQNEAQ (reference sequence). With V trimmed by 5 bases and J by 0 bases, 4 bases remained unmatched. This CDR3 comprises 14 residues. CDR3 coding DNA: TGTGCCAGCAGCCCGACAGGGACCTCCTACGAGCAGTACTTC. Its translation is CASSPTGTSYEQYF.